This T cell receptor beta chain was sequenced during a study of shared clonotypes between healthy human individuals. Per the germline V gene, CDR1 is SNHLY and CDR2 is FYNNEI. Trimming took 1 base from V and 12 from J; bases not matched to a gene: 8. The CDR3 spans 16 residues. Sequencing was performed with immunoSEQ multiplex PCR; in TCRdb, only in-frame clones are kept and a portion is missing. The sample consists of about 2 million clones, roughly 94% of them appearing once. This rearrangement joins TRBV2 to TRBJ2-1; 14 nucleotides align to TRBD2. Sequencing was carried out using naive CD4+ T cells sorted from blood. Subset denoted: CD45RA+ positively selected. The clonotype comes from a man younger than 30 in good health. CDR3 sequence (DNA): TGTGCCAGCAGTGAAGGGACTAGCGGGGGGCCGTCAAGGCAGTTCTTC. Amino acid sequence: CASSEGTSGGPSRQFF.